What follows are 13 T cell receptor beta chains derived from one specimen sequenced in a study of regulatory T cells in long-lasting Graves disease. Construction of the TCR beta libraries employed iRepertoire HTBI primers in conjunction with Arm-PCR of CDR3 regions. Using its own MiXCR run on the multiplex PCR reads, TCRdb lists one record per CDR3 protein. Here the sample spans about 470,000 distinct CDR3 sequences, 20% to 25% being singletons. Regarding time point: persistent/refractory GD, antithyroid drugs over 5 years with positive TRAb. PBMC RNA served as the TCR library source. Specimen: peripheral blood mononuclear cells (PBMCs), collected when the disease was refractory, from a patient treated with antithyroid drugs. The receptors were sampled from a female donor with Graves disease.

The table lists this clonotype with many counts. The gene calls are TRBV11-2 and TRBJ2-2, with D perhaps TRBD1 or TRBD2 (5 bases each). Looked up from germline, CDR1 is SGHAT and CDR2 is FQNNGV. This CDR3 contains 14 residues. V was cut by 7 bases and J by 1 base, with 10 bases left in between. In DNA form, the CDR3 reads TGTGCCAGCACCCGGGACGGGAACACCGGGGAGCTGTTTTTT. Translating it yields CASTRDGNTGELFF.

The V gene is TRBV3-1, the J gene TRBJ1-4; perhaps TRBD1 as D (5 bases). V was trimmed by 3 bases and J by 3 bases, leaving 14 bases between them. Germline values: CDR1 LGHDT, CDR2 YNNKEL (reference sequence). CDR3 size: 16 residues. Written as DNA, the CDR3 is TGTGCCAGCAGCCACCCGGAACAGGAATCTAATGAAAAACTGTTTTTT. Residues: CASSHPEQESNEKLFF.

In this sample, this clonotype turned up many times. The chain carries TRBV5-6 and TRBJ1-1; 8 bases match TRBD1. CDR1 and CDR2 (germline): SGHDT, YYEEEE. This CDR3 comprises 13 residues. The J segment lost 9 bases and the V segment lost 0 bases, leaving 4 bases of the junction unmatched. CDR3 sequence: CASSLGTGRKAFF. The CDR3 nucleotides read TGTGCCAGCAGCTTGGGGACAGGGCGGAAAGCTTTCTTT.

This clonotype has a count of ten or more. The J gene is TRBJ1-1, the V gene TRBV28, with D perhaps matching TRBD1 (5 bases). The germline V gene has CDR1 MDHEN and CDR2 SYDVKM. Trimming stripped 7 bases from V and 2 bases from J, with 14 bases between. The CDR3 consists of 14 residues. For the CDR3, the DNA is TGTGCCAGCACCCTGGGGCAGGTCAACACTGAAGCTTTCTTT. It codes for CASTLGQVNTEAFF. Supplemented by reference TRBV28 and TRBJ1-1, the full variable domain reads DVKVTQSSRYLVKRTGEKVFLECVQDMDHENMFWYRQDPGLGLRLIYFSYDVKMKEKGDIPEGYSVSREKKERFSLILESASTNQTSMYLCASTLGQVNTEAFFGQGTRLTVV.

With regard to this clonotype: The junction differs from germline at one of its ends, possibly a read error. The V gene is TRBV27, the J gene TRBJ1-6, with D perhaps matching TRBD1 (5 bases). The CDR3 contains 16 residues. Per the germline V gene, CDR1 is MNHEY and CDR2 is SMNVEV (reference sequence). Here the CDR3 DNA reads TGTGCCAGCAGTTTAGCGGGGGTCCCCTATAATTCACCCCCCCACTTT. Protein product: CASSLAGVPYNSPPHF.

The CDR3 DNA is TGTGCCAGCAGTCTACAGGGAACGGACACCGGGGAGCTGTTTTTT. Residues: CASSLQGTDTGELFF. The chain carries TRBV19 and TRBJ2-2; tentatively, D is TRBD1 (6 bases). CDR3 length: 15 amino acids. Looked up from germline, CDR1 is LNHDA and CDR2 is SQIVND (reference sequence). Trimming removed 9 bases at V and 3 bases at J, with 17 bases between.

Ten or more counts support this clonotype. The chain employs TRBV7-2 and TRBJ2-7; D remains unclear. Trimming removed 2 bases from V and 7 bases from J, with 30 bases in between. The germline V gene has CDR1 SGHTA and CDR2 FQGNSA. The CDR3 length is 19 residues. The CDR3 sequence is CASSLMFRLSATTLWEQYF. The CDR3 nucleotides are TGTGCCAGCAGCTTAATGTTTAGGCTTTCCGCAACCACTCTCTGGGAGCAGTACTTC.

The table lists this clonotype with many counts. V and J are TRBV7-2 and TRBJ1-5; no reliable D call. Germline V CDR1 and CDR2: SGHTA, FQGNSA. Trimming stripped 2 bases from V and 8 bases from J, with 10 bases between. The CDR3 loop spans 13 amino acids. This chain's CDR3 is CASSLSTIEPQHF. The CDR3 region has the DNA TGTGCCAGCAGCTTATCTACCATTGAGCCCCAGCATTTT.

The CDR3 nucleotides read TGTGCCAGCAGCGCCCCCTTACGAACTAACAGGAGTAATGAAAAACTGTTTTTT. Translating it yields CASSAPLRTNRSNEKLFF. The V call is TRBV2, the J call TRBJ1-4, with a tentative D call TRBD1 (5 bases). Germline assignment: CDR1 SNHLY and CDR2 FYNNEI. The CDR3 runs to 18 residues. Between the trimmed V and J ends, which lost 6 bases and 4 bases, there was a span of 24 bases.

The table lists this clonotype with many counts. V usage is TRBV27 and J usage is TRBJ2-5; D possibly matches TRBD1 or TRBD2 (6 bases each). V lost 0 bases and J 1 base, leaving 15 bases between the germline ends. Germline CDR1 MNHEY, CDR2 SMNVEV (reference sequence). This CDR3 contains 17 residues. CDR3 nucleotides: TGTGCCAGCAGTTTATCGGGGGCGGGGCAGATCCAAGAGACCCAGTACTTC. It specifies CASSLSGAGQIQETQYF.

The gene calls are TRBV29-1 and TRBJ1-3, with unresolved D. The CDR3 contains 12 residues. Germline V gene data show CDR1 as SQVTM and CDR2 as ANQGSEA. V was shortened by 6 bases and J by 0 bases, with 6 bases between the two germline ends. The CDR3: CSVKPSGNTIYF. CDR3 coding DNA: TGCAGCGTGAAGCCCTCTGGAAACACCATATATTTT. The full variable domain, its missing parts supplied by reference TRBV29-1 and TRBJ1-3, is SAVISQKPSRDICQRGTSLTIQCQVDSQVTMMFWYRQQPGQSLTLIATANQGSEATYESGFVIDKFPISRPNLTFSTLTVSNMSPEDSSIYLCSVKPSGNTIYFGEGSWLTVV.

This chain connects TRBV7-2 to TRBJ1-5; the D is unclear. V lost 3 bases, J lost 6 bases, and 9 bases lay in between. The CDR3 has 13 amino acids. Germline CDR1 and CDR2: SGHTA and FQGNSA. The CDR3 protein is CASSFEGFQPQHF. The CDR3 DNA sequence: TGTGCCAGCAGCTTTGAGGGCTTTCAGCCCCAGCATTTT.

The CDR3 region is CASSPRQVLEQYF. CDR3 coding DNA: TGTGCCAGCAGCCCAAGACAGGTATTAGAGCAGTACTTC. V gene TRBV9 combines with J gene TRBJ2-7, with TRBD1 as a possible D gene (6 bases). Trimming removed 4 bases from V and 7 bases from J, with 15 bases in between. Germline V gene data show CDR1 as SGDLS and CDR2 as YYNGEE. The CDR3 sequence is 13 residues long.